This T cell receptor beta chain was documented in a study of response to subunit inactivated influenza vaccine. Findings and limits, study-wide: There was a suggestion from the authors that each seasonal influenza vaccination recruits few new T cells.

The length of the CDR3 is 21 residues. With V trimmed by 4 bases and J by 7 bases, 20 bases remained unmatched. To note about this clonotype: Antigen: not known.

MiXCR, applied by TCRdb to the RT-PCR reads, yields one record per CDR3 protein. The sample records more than 200,000 distinct CDR3 sequences, roughly an eighth being singletons. The chain carries TRBV12-3 or TRBV12-4 and TRBJ2-1; 15 bases are a match to TRBD2. This receptor was taken from a man aged 50 or older who received an inactivated influenza vaccine. The material sequenced was non-naive T cells sorted from PBMCs, taken 14 to 15 days before vaccination. CDR3 protein: CASSWGQGRTSGRALRNEQFF. CDR3 DNA: TGTGCCAGCAGTTGGGGACAGGGGAGGACTAGCGGGAGGGCCCTTAGAAATGAGCAGTTCTTC.